Presented here are 32 T cell receptor beta chains from one specimen sequenced in a study of blood T cell repertoires in COVID-19 (TCRdb year 2020). Library construction relied on the immunoSEQ multiplex PCR assay. TCRdb holds this immuneACCESS table with in-frame rearrangements only. Some clones are missing; in checked studies, unresolved V genes explain under half, and the rest has no known cause. The sample table lists about 52,000 clones, around nine tenths of them with a count of one. The ten most abundant clones make up roughly 10% of the sample. Material: peripheral blood. The receptor set was obtained from a man aged 80 or over with active or convalescent COVID-19.

The chain has TRBV28 and TRBJ1-2; TRBD1 agrees at 9 bases. The germline CDR1 and CDR2 sequences are MDHEN and SYDVKM. The junction had 7 bases not matched to a gene; V was cut back by 3 bases and J by 8 bases. The CDR3 is 14 residues long. The CDR3 sequence: CASSLLQGAGGYTF. CDR3 DNA: TGTGCCAGCAGTTTGTTACAGGGGGCTGGAGGCTACACCTTC.

This chain joins TRBV11-2 and TRBJ1-5, with D possibly matching TRBD1 (5 bases). Germline CDR1 SGHAT, CDR2 FQNNGV. V lost 5 bases to trimming and J lost 1 base, with 9 bases between them. The CDR3 loop spans 14 amino acids. In DNA form, the CDR3 reads TGTGCCAGCAGCCGGGGGATAAGCAATCAGCCCCAGCATTTT. Protein sequence: CASSRGISNQPQHF.

J is TRBJ1-2 and V is TRBV6-2 or TRBV6-3; 8 bases align to TRBD1. Germline V CDR1 and CDR2: MNHEY, SVGEGT. V lost 5 bases to trimming and J lost 3 bases; unmatched junction nucleotides: 2. CDR3 length: 13 residues. The CDR3 DNA sequence: TGTGCCAGCAGTCCGACAGGGGACTATGGCTACACCTTC. As protein: CASSPTGDYGYTF.

This chain connects TRBV29-1 to TRBJ1-1; 7 bases are shared with TRBD1. V was pared by 6 bases and J by 0 bases, with 4 bases of the junction left unmatched. The germline V gene has CDR1 SQVTM and CDR2 ANQGSEA. The CDR3 is 13 residues long. CDR3 protein: CSVRQGMNTEAFF. The CDR3 nucleotides are TGCAGCGTCAGACAGGGCATGAACACTGAAGCTTTCTTT.

The chain is built from TRBV6-4 and TRBJ2-6; D is unresolved. The CDR3 spans 16 residues. The germline CDR1 and CDR2 sequences are MRHNA and SNTAGT. V gave up 5 bases and J gave up 3 bases, with 14 bases separating them. As DNA, the CDR3 is TGTGCCAGCAGTCCCGAGAGCCAACGTGGGGCCAACGTCCTGACTTTC. This gives the protein CASSPESQRGANVLTF.

The chain has TRBV11-2 and TRBJ2-1, with a weak D call TRBD2 (6 bases). The CDR3 is 14 amino acids. Between the trimmed V and J ends, which lost 4 bases and 3 bases, there was a span of 10 bases. The V gene's germline CDR1 is SGHAT and CDR2 FQNNGV. CDR3 nucleotides: TGTGCCAGCAGCTCCTCTAGCGTCTACAATGAGCAGTTCTTC. Its protein is CASSSSSVYNEQFF.

The rearrangement links TRBV18 to TRBJ2-5; D gene unclear. The length of the CDR3 is 13 residues. The V end was cut by 5 bases, the J end by 0 bases, with 7 bases between. Germline loops: CDR1 KGHSH, CDR2 LQKENI. CDR3 nucleotide sequence: TGTGCCAGCTCAGCAACAAACCAAGAGACCCAGTACTTC. Translation: CASSATNQETQYF.

With regard to this clone: Other nucleotide sequences in the sample specify the same CDR3. The rearrangement uses TRBV7-2 and TRBJ2-3, with 10 bases identical to TRBD1. The germline V gene has CDR1 SGHTA and CDR2 FQGNSA. CDR3 length equals 15 residues. J gave up 4 bases and V 3 bases, and 4 bases lay outside the gene matches. This chain's CDR3 is CASSLGDRGPDTQYF. CDR3 coding DNA: TGTGCCAGCAGCTTGGGGGACAGGGGCCCAGATACGCAGTATTTT.

The genes are TRBV21-1 and TRBJ2-1; the listed D gene, TRBD1, was not tested against the DNA. TRBV21-1 is reported as a pseudogene. The length of the CDR3 is 16 residues. DNA of the CDR3: TGTGCCAGCAGTAAAGACAGGGCCCCCTCCTACAATGAGCAGTTCTTC. Translating it yields CASSKDRAPSYNEQFF.

The V call is TRBV9, the J call TRBJ1-1; 9 nucleotides agree with TRBD1. V dropped 3 bases and J dropped 5; count of bases not matched to a gene: 11. Germline CDR1 SGDLS, CDR2 YYNGEE. This CDR3 has 16 residues. The CDR3 protein is CASSAGPGTGITEAFF. As DNA, the CDR3 is TGTGCCAGCAGCGCCGGTCCCGGGACAGGGATAACTGAAGCTTTCTTT.

This sequence joins TRBV6-2 or TRBV6-3 and TRBJ2-7, with D hard to call. V dropped 2 bases and J dropped 3 bases, with 11 bases sitting between them. CDR1 is MNHEY, CDR2 SVGEGT, per germline. CDR3 length equals 14 residues. The CDR3 is CASSYDRRDYEQYF. The DNA for the CDR3 is TGTGCCAGCAGTTACGACCGGAGAGACTACGAGCAGTACTTC.

For this clone: Other nucleotide sequences from this sample produce the same CDR3. This rearrangement joins TRBV7-2 to TRBJ2-7, with no clear D. Germline V gene lookup returns CDR1 SGHTA and CDR2 FQGNSA. Trimming pared 1 base from V and 0 bases from J, leaving 7 bases between. The CDR3 spans 14 residues. CDR3 amino acids: CASSLGRGSYEQYF. The DNA of the CDR3 is TGTGCCAGCAGCTTAGGTCGCGGCTCCTACGAGCAGTACTTC.

The chain joins TRBV7-2 to TRBJ2-1; TRBD2 matches 11 bases. Unmatched junction bases numbered 4, after V lost 5 bases and J lost 4 bases. The germline V gene encodes CDR1 SGHTA and CDR2 FQGNSA. This CDR3 has 15 amino acids. In DNA form, the CDR3 reads TGTGCCAGCAGCCAACGGACTAGCGGGTACAATGAGCAGTTCTTC. Translating it yields CASSQRTSGYNEQFF.

CDR3 sequence (DNA): TGTGCCAGCAGCTTAAATGGGGGGACCATGAACACTGAAGCTTTCTTT. Amino acids: CASSLNGGTMNTEAFF. The chain combines TRBV7-3 with TRBJ1-1, with a possible D match to TRBD1 (5 bases). The V end lost 1 base, the J end lost 0 bases, and 12 bases lay between the germline ends. Germline V lookup: CDR1 SGHTA, CDR2 FQGTGA. The CDR3 is 16 residues long.

The chain couples TRBV30 to TRBJ1-2; the D is unclear. Trimming removed 2 bases at V and 4 bases at J, with 14 bases between. CDR1 and CDR2 from the germline V gene are GTSNPN and SVGIG (reference sequence). CDR3 size: 14 residues. CDR3 sequence (DNA): TGTGCCTGGAGTCTCACCAGGCGTATCTATGGCTACACCTTC. Its translation: CAWSLTRRIYGYTF.

The chain joins TRBV3-1 (or the pseudogene TRBV3-2) to TRBJ2-7, with 8 bases lining up with TRBD2. In germline, CDR1 is LGHDT, CDR2 YNNKEL (reference sequence). This CDR3 region has 16 residues. V was clipped by 3 bases and J by 6 bases; unmatched bases: 13. The CDR3 protein is CASSHSVIAGISEQYF. CDR3 coding DNA: TGTGCCAGCAGCCACAGCGTTATAGCGGGAATCTCCGAGCAGTACTTC.

V usage is TRBV2 and J usage is TRBJ1-1, with a weak D call TRBD1 (6 bases). Trimming took 6 bases from V and 4 from J, leaving 21 bases between them. The CDR3 has 16 residues. Per germline, CDR1 SNHLY and CDR2 FYNNEI. As DNA, the CDR3 is TGTGCCAGCAGCCAAAATTTACAGGGAGTGGGCACTGAAGCTTTCTTT. It encodes CASSQNLQGVGTEAFF.

The chain employs TRBV5-1 and TRBJ2-2; D not resolved. Germline lookup yields CDR1 SGHRS and CDR2 YFSETQ. The CDR3 is 13 residues long. V lost 0 bases and J lost 7, with 7 bases in between. The CDR3 loop is CASSLGHNGELFF. Here the CDR3 DNA reads TGCGCCAGCAGCTTGGGACACAACGGGGAGCTGTTTTTT.

A remark on this clone: At one end the junction does not follow the germline gene, possibly because of a read error. The rearrangement links TRBV7-3 to TRBJ1-1; possible D gene TRBD1, 5 bases. Germline CDR1 and CDR2: SGHTA and FQGTGA. This CDR3 is 14 amino acids long. The CDR3 spells CASSLTRADTEAFF. DNA of the CDR3: TGTGCCAGCAGCCTAACCAGGGCGGACACTGAAGCTTTCTTT. The full variable domain, in which reference TRBV7-3 and TRBJ1-1 provide the parts outside the CDR3, is GAGVSQTPSNKVTEKGKYVELRCDPISGHTALYWYRQSLGQGPEFLIYFQGTGAADDSGLPNDRFFAVRPEGSVSTLKIQRTERGDSAVYLCASSLTRADTEAFFGQGTRLTVV.

The chain links TRBV28 to TRBJ2-7; 9 bases are a match to TRBD1. This CDR3 spans 15 amino acids. V gave up 6 bases and J gave up 5 bases; unmatched junction bases: 11. The V gene's germline CDR1 is MDHEN and CDR2 SYDVKM. The CDR3 sequence is CASSPPGTGIDEQYF. Here the CDR3 DNA reads TGTGCCAGCAGCCCGCCCGGGACAGGGATCGACGAGCAGTACTTC.

The rearrangement uses TRBV11-3 and TRBJ1-5; 8 positions match TRBD1. This CDR3 contains 18 residues. With V trimmed by 1 base and J by 2 bases, 10 bases remained unmatched. Germline-derived CDR1 and CDR2 are SGHNT and YENEEA. CDR3 sequence (DNA): TGTGCCAGCAGCTTAGCCGTCAGGGGGCGCTTGGGCAATCAGCCCCAGCATTTT. Its translation: CASSLAVRGRLGNQPQHF.

The gene calls are TRBV9 and TRBJ2-5; tentative D call: TRBD2 (6 bases). Germline loops: CDR1 SGDLS, CDR2 YYNGEE. The CDR3 is 14 amino acids. V was shortened by 0 bases and J by 4 bases, with 10 bases between the two germline ends. CDR3 bases: TGTGCCAGCAGCGTAGCTGGGGGAGGAGAGACCCAGTACTTC. This gives the protein CASSVAGGGETQYF.

The chain employs TRBV4-3 and TRBJ1-6; 8 bases line up with TRBD1. Germline V gene data show CDR1 as LGHNA and CDR2 as YSLEER. This CDR3 has 15 residues. With V trimmed by 2 bases and J by 12 bases, 9 bases remained unmatched. The CDR3 spells CASSQTLDRGVPLHF. CDR3 sequence (DNA): TGCGCCAGCAGCCAAACTTTAGACAGGGGAGTACCCCTCCACTTT.

The V gene is TRBV19, the J gene TRBJ1-1, with TRBD1 matching over 9 bases. The CDR3 has 16 residues. The germline V gene has CDR1 LNHDA and CDR2 SQIVND (reference sequence). The trim removed 5 bases at V and 5 bases at J, leaving 12 bases unmatched. The CDR3 spells CASSPQDRGLGTEAFF. Written as DNA, the CDR3 is TGTGCCAGTAGTCCCCAGGACAGGGGTCTGGGAACTGAAGCTTTCTTT.

The chain is built from TRBV5-5 and TRBJ2-3; 10 nucleotides agree with TRBD2. The CDR3 consists of 16 residues. Per the germline V gene, CDR1 is SGHKS and CDR2 is YYEKEE (reference sequence). Trimming removed 4 bases from V and 4 bases from J; junction bases left unmatched: 9. CDR3 region: CASSPVASGSSDTQYF. CDR3 in DNA: TGTGCCAGCAGCCCTGTCGCTAGCGGGAGTTCAGATACGCAGTATTTT.

This sequence joins TRBV6-2 or TRBV6-3 and TRBJ2-1, with TRBD2 matching over 13 bases. There are 15 residues in the CDR3. Germline V lookup: CDR1 MNHEY, CDR2 SVGEGT. Losses at the gene ends were 6 bases for V and 9 bases for J; bases not matched to a gene: 8. CDR3 DNA sequence: TGTGCCAGCAGCTATACTAGCGGGGGGGCGTTTGAGCAGTTCTTC. Its protein is CASSYTSGGAFEQFF.

The chain carries TRBV9 and TRBJ1-3, with no clear D. With 0 bases removed from V and 2 bases from J, the gap between germline ends came to 15 bases. This CDR3 comprises 17 residues. Looked up from germline, CDR1 is SGDLS and CDR2 is YYNGEE. The CDR3 DNA reads TGTGCCAGCAGCGTAGCCACCCCCGAGCAGGCTGGAAACACCATATATTTT. Protein product: CASSVATPEQAGNTIYF.

The chain has TRBV29-1 and TRBJ2-7; 8 positions agree with TRBD1. Germline V gene lookup returns CDR1 SQVTM and CDR2 ANQGSEA. The CDR3 runs 14 residues. With V trimmed by 8 bases and J by 0 bases, 9 bases remained unmatched. The chain's CDR3 is CSSTPGGISYEQYF. The CDR3 coding sequence is TGCAGCTCGACACCAGGGGGCATCTCCTACGAGCAGTACTTC.

The rearrangement joins TRBV5-1 to TRBJ1-1, with D possibly TRBD1 on 6 matching bases. The V end lost 3 bases, the J end lost 6 bases, and 15 bases lay between the germline ends. The CDR3 sequence is 14 residues long. Germline CDR1 and CDR2: SGHRS and YFSETQ. The CDR3 coding sequence is TGCGCCAGCAGCTCTAGACAGGCAGCCTCTGAAGCTTTCTTT. It codes for CASSSRQAASEAFF.

The rearrangement uses TRBV2 and TRBJ1-5; TRBD1 matches 8 bases. Unmatched junction bases numbered 2, after V lost 4 bases and J lost 6 bases. The CDR3 extends over 13 amino acids. Germline V gives CDR1 SNHLY, CDR2 FYNNEI. The CDR3 DNA reads TGTGCCAGCAGTGGACAGGGGTTTCAGCCCCAGCATTTT. It translates to CASSGQGFQPQHF.

The rearrangement links TRBV25-1 to TRBJ2-1; 7 nucleotides line up with TRBD2. Germline CDR1 and CDR2: MGHDK and SYGVNS. V lost 6 bases, J lost 6 bases, and 5 bases stayed unmatched. The CDR3 length is 13 residues. CDR3 sequence: CASSMAGVNEQFF. The DNA for the CDR3 is TGTGCCAGCAGCATGGCGGGAGTCAATGAGCAGTTCTTC.

This clone was observed once. The chain links TRBV5-8 to TRBJ2-1; 14 nucleotides agree with TRBD2. The CDR3 has 18 residues. Germline values: CDR1 SGHTS, CDR2 YDEGEE. V trimming: 4 bases; J trimming: 2 bases; junction bases outside the gene matches: 8. The CDR3 region is CASSTGTSGSRAYNEQFF. The DNA of the CDR3 is TGTGCCAGCAGCACAGGGACTAGCGGGAGTAGGGCCTACAATGAGCAGTTCTTC. Supplemented by reference TRBV5-8 and TRBJ2-1, the full variable domain reads EAGVTQSPTHLIKTRGQQATLRCSPISGHTSVYWYQQALGLGLQFLLWYDEGEERNRGNFPPRFSGRQFPNYSSELNVNALELEDSALYLCASSTGTSGSRAYNEQFFGPGTRLTVL.